One T cell receptor beta chain is described in this entry. What it binds is unknown. Sequenced by immunoSEQ multiplex PCR; TCRdb stores in-frame clones only, minus some. The sample holds about 80,000 clones; 80% to 90% are singletons and the top ten take roughly 0.3%. The CDR3 is 15 amino acids. The J segment lost 6 bases and the V segment lost 0 bases, leaving 5 bases of the junction unmatched. The germline gives CDR1 SGHKS, CDR2 YYEKEE (reference sequence). These data originate in a study of OX40 agonist ivuxolimab in advanced cancers. Whole-study context: Those enrolled were around 87% male, with a mean age of roughly 60 years and ages from roughly 20 to 90.

Study results and caveats: At 0.1 to 3.0 mg/kg, CD4+ and CD8+ blood T cells expanded clonally by week 6. Some of the lowest clonal expansion was seen in partial responders at 0.1-3.0 mg/kg.

Sequenced material: CD4+ or CD8+ T cells sorted from blood, taken in a trial of the OX40 agonist ivuxolimab. The rearrangement joins TRBV5-5 to TRBJ2-1; 8 bases are a match to TRBD2. The origin of this receptor is an adult with an advanced solid tumor such as melanoma, head and neck, liver or kidney cancer. As DNA, the CDR3 is TGTGCCAGCAGCTTGGGACTAGCGCCTTCCAATGAGCAGTTCTTC. Translated, it gives CASSLGLAPSNEQFF.